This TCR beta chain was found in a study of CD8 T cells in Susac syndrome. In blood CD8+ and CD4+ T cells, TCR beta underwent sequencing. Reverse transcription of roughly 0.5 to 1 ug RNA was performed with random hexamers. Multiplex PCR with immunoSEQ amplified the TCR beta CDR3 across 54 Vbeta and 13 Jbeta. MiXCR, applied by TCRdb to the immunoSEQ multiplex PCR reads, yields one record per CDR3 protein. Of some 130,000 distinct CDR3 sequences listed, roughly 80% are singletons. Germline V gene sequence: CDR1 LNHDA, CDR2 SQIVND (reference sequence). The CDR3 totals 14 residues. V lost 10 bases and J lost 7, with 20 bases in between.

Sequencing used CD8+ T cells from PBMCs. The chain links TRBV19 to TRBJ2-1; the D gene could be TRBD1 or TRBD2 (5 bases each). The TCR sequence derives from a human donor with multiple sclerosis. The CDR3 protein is CATGVSVEGNEQFF. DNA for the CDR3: TGTGCCACCGGCGTCAGTGTCGAGGGGAATGAGCAGTTCTTC.